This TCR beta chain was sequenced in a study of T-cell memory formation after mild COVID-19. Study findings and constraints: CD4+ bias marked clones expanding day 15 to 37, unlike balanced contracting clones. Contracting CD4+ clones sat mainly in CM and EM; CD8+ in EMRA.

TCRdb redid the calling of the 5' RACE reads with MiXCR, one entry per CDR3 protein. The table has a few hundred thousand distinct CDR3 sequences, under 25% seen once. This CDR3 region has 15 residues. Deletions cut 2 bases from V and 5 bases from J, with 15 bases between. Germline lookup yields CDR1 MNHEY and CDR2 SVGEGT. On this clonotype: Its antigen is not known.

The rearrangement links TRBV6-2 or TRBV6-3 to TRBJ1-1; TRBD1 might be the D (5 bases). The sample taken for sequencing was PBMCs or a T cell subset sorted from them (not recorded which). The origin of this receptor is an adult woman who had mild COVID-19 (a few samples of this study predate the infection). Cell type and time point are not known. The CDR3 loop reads CASSYLPSGWTEAFF. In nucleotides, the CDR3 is TGTGCCAGCAGTTACCTGCCGTCAGGGTGGACTGAAGCTTTCTTT.